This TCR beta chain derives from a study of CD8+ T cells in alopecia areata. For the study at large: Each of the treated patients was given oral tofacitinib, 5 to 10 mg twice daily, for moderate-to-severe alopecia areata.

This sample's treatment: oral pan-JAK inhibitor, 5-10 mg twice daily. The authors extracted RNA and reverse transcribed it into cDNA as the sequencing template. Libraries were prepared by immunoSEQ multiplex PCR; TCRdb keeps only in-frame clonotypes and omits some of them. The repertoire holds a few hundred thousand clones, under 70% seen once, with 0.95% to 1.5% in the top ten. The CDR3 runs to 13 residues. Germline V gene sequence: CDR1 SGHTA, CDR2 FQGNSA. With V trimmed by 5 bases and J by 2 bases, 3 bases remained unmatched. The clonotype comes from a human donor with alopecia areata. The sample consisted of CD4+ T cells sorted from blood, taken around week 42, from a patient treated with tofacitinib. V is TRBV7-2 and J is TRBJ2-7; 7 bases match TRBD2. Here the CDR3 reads CASSIGLAYEQYF. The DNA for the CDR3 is TGTGCCAGCAGCATAGGACTAGCCTACGAGCAGTACTTC.